These T cell receptor beta chains were read from a single sample in a study of blood T cell repertoires in COVID-19. TCRdb's table, derived via immunoSEQ multiplex PCR, lists solely in-frame clones and lacks some. Among under 400,000 clones listed, about nine tenths were seen once. Sample: peripheral blood. The source is a woman aged 25 to 39 with COVID-19, enrolled during active disease. CDR3s include the opening cysteine and the closing phenylalanine or tryptophan. D genes are given only for firm matches. Not every row has a clone size; where given, it reads once, few, many or a size class.

clone_size	v_call	cdr3_length	d_call	j_call	cdr3_aa	cdr3_nt
-	TRBV27	15	TRBD1	TRBJ2-4	CASRPGTGWGNIQYF	TGTGCCAGCAGGCCGGGGACAGGGTGGGGAAACATTCAGTACTTC
once	TRBV30	15	TRBD2	TRBJ2-5	CAWKAGGPGLETQYF	TGTGCCTGGAAGGCGGGGGGGCCGGGTTTGGAGACCCAGTACTTC
-	TRBV5-6	15	TRBD1	TRBJ2-2	CASSRGQLNTGELFF	TGTGCCAGCAGCCGGGGACAGCTGAACACCGGGGAGCTGTTTTTT
-	TRBV4-1	15	-	TRBJ2-3	CASSQDPFGTDTQYF	TGCGCCAGCAGCCAAGATCCCTTCGGGACAGATACGCAGTATTTT
-	TRBV2	15	TRBD1	TRBJ1-3	CASSDTGGVGNTIYF	TGTGCCAGCAGCGACACAGGGGGCGTGGGAAACACCATATATTTT
-	TRBV10-3	15	-	TRBJ1-1	CAISESPGARTEAFF	TGTGCCATCAGTGAGTCTCCGGGTGCTCGCACTGAAGCTTTCTTT
-	TRBV2	17	-	TRBJ2-2	CASSVSGMSPWTGELFF	TGTGCCAGCAGTGTTAGCGGAATGTCCCCCTGGACCGGGGAGCTGTTTTTT
few	TRBV7-2	14	-	TRBJ2-1	CASSTIRGSHEQFF	TGTGCCAGCAGCACCATCCGGGGGTCCCATGAGCAGTTCTTC
once	TRBV5-4	14	TRBD1	TRBJ1-1	CASSRDRGRTEAFF	TGTGCCAGCAGCCGGGACAGGGGGCGGACTGAAGCTTTCTTT
-	TRBV24-1	15	-	TRBJ1-4	CATSDLQGLGEKLFF	TGTGCCACCAGTGACCTTCAGGGGTTGGGTGAAAAACTGTTTTTT
-	TRBV2	13	-	TRBJ2-1	CASRDYSYNEQFF	TGTGCCAGCCGTGACTACTCCTACAATGAGCAGTTCTTC
-	TRBV13	15	-	TRBJ1-3	CASSLTGYSGNTIYF	TGTGCCAGCAGCTTAACCGGGTACTCTGGAAACACCATATATTTT
once	TRBV13	17	-	TRBJ1-2	CASSSRDTGFPNYGYTF	TGTGCCAGCAGCTCCCGGGACACCGGATTTCCTAACTATGGCTACACCTTC
-	TRBV30	10	-	TRBJ1-2	CAWRVTQENF	TGTGCCTGGAGGGTCACTCAAGAAAACTTC
-	TRBV18	17	-	TRBJ1-6	CASSPVIDDAGLIPLHF	TGTGCCAGCTCACCGGTGATCGACGATGCGGGTCTGATACCCCTCCACTTT
-	TRBV7-2	14	TRBD1	TRBJ2-2	CASSGTGSTGELFF	TGTGCCAGCAGCGGGACAGGGAGCACCGGGGAGCTGTTTTTT
few	TRBV7-2	16	-	TRBJ1-4	CASSPDGRGSNEKLFF	TGTGCCAGCAGCCCTGACGGCAGGGGAAGTAACGAAAAACTGTTTTTT
-	TRBV6-5	13	TRBD1	TRBJ1-2	CASSRDRGDGYTF	TGTGCCAGCAGCCGGGACAGGGGGGATGGCTACACCTTC
-	TRBV10-2	14	-	TRBJ1-6	CASGPLGGNSPLHF	TGCGCCAGCGGACCTCTCGGGGGTAATTCACCCCTCCACTTT
-	TRBV19	13	-	TRBJ1-3	CAGGSTGGNTIYF	TGTGCCGGAGGGTCCACGGGGGGAAACACCATATATTTT
few	TRBV11-3	16	-	TRBJ2-3	CASSLGNRVFSDTQYF	TGTGCCAGCAGCTTAGGGAACAGGGTTTTTTCAGATACGCAGTATTTT
-	TRBV5-1	15	TRBD1	TRBJ2-5	CASSLTLGQQETQYF	TGCGCCAGCAGCTTGACCCTGGGACAGCAAGAGACCCAGTACTTC
-	TRBV6-6	13	-	TRBJ1-4	CASSYRGREKLFF	TGTGCCAGCAGTTATAGAGGTCGGGAAAAACTGTTTTTT
once	TRBV27	13	TRBD1	TRBJ1-2	CASSFGQGGGYTF	TGTGCCAGCAGTTTTGGACAGGGTGGAGGCTACACCTTC
few	TRBV4-1	13	-	TRBJ1-5	CASSQDGLQPQHF	TGCGCCAGCAGCCAAGATGGCTTGCAGCCCCAGCATTTT
-	TRBV4-2	14	-	TRBJ2-3	CASSRAGRTDTQYF	TGTGCCAGCAGCCGGGCGGGACGCACAGATACGCAGTATTTT
few	TRBV6-5	15	TRBD1	TRBJ2-5	CASSKDRGHGETQYF	TGTGCCAGCAGTAAGGACAGGGGGCATGGAGAGACCCAGTACTTC
-	TRBV27	16	-	TRBJ1-1	CASSLIPPVWNTEAFF	TGTGCCAGCAGTTTAATCCCCCCGGTTTGGAACACTGAAGCTTTCTTT
-	TRBV19	17	TRBD1	TRBJ1-2	CASSTNRQGPLHYGYTF	TGTGCCAGTAGTACAAACCGACAGGGTCCCCTCCACTATGGCTACACCTTC
-	TRBV2	13	-	TRBJ1-2	CASSVRGGYGYTF	TGTGCCAGCAGTGTTCGGGGAGGCTATGGCTACACCTTC
-	TRBV3-1/TRBV3-2	13	-	TRBJ1-2	CASSHGTGYGYTF	TGTGCCAGCAGCCATGGGACTGGGTATGGCTACACCTTC
-	TRBV4-3	15	TRBD1	TRBJ1-2	CASSQAGRGNYGYTF	TGCGCCAGCAGCCAAGCTGGCAGGGGGAACTATGGCTACACCTTC
-	TRBV5-1	14	-	TRBJ1-5	CASSLAAGSQPQHF	TGCGCCAGCAGCTTGGCGGCAGGGTCTCAGCCCCAGCATTTT
-	TRBV6-5	14	-	TRBJ2-7	CASSYGLSSYEQYF	TGTGCCAGCAGTTACGGTCTAAGCTCCTACGAGCAGTACTTC
few	TRBV6-5	14	-	TRBJ1-2	CASRIRTAIYGYTF	TGTGCCAGCAGGATACGGACAGCTATCTATGGCTACACCTTC
once	TRBV19	15	-	TRBJ1-5	CASSITGLSNQPQHF	TGTGCCAGTAGTATCACAGGGTTGAGCAATCAGCCCCAGCATTTT
-	TRBV6-5	15	TRBD2	TRBJ2-2	CASWRGASNTGELFF	TGTGCCAGCTGGCGGGGGGCCTCGAACACCGGGGAGCTGTTTTTT
-	TRBV12-5	14	TRBD1	TRBJ1-1	CASGIGQGNTEAFF	TGTGCTAGTGGTATCGGACAGGGAAACACTGAAGCTTTCTTT
-	TRBV11-3	13	-	TRBJ2-7	CASMEGSSYEQYF	TGTGCCAGCATGGAGGGATCCTCCTACGAGCAGTACTTC
-	TRBV12-3/TRBV12-4	13	-	TRBJ1-2	CASSLQGSYGYTF	TGTGCCAGCAGTTTACAGGGTAGCTATGGCTACACCTTC
-	TRBV4-1	13	-	TRBJ1-1	CASSQDRRTEAFF	TGCGCCAGCAGCCAAGATAGGAGGACTGAAGCTTTCTTT
-	TRBV29-1	13	TRBD1	TRBJ1-1	CSVEDREDTEAFF	TGCAGCGTCGAGGACAGGGAGGACACTGAAGCTTTCTTT
many	TRBV3-1/TRBV3-2	15	-	TRBJ1-2	CASSQHRGDSYGYTF	TGTGCCAGCAGCCAACATAGGGGTGACAGCTATGGCTACACCTTC
-	TRBV7-2	15	-	TRBJ2-2	CASSRDRITTGELFF	TGTGCCAGCAGCCGCGACAGGATAACTACCGGGGAGCTGTTTTTT
-	TRBV6-5	13	-	TRBJ1-1	CASSWAPNTEAFF	TGTGCCAGCAGTTGGGCCCCTAACACTGAAGCTTTCTTT
-	TRBV11-3	15	-	TRBJ1-6	CASSLSGRGNSPLHF	TGTGCCAGCAGCTTATCCGGGCGGGGGAATTCACCCCTCCACTTT
-	TRBV6-1	15	-	TRBJ2-7	CASSEASGTRSEQYF	TGTGCCAGCAGTGAAGCTTCCGGGACTCGCAGCGAGCAGTACTTC
-	TRBV7-2	14	TRBD1	TRBJ2-5	CASSSDRGAETQYF	TGTGCCAGCAGCTCCGACAGGGGTGCAGAGACCCAGTACTTC
-	TRBV11-2	16	-	TRBJ2-2	CASSLDRAINTGELFF	TGTGCCAGCAGCTTAGACAGGGCGATTAACACCGGGGAGCTGTTTTTT
-	TRBV7-7	15	-	TRBJ2-1	CASSLTPTRHNEQFF	TGTGCTAGCAGCTTAACGCCGACTCGCCACAATGAGCAGTTCTTC
-	TRBV11-3	12	-	TRBJ2-7	CASSLVKYEQYF	TGTGCCAGCAGCTTAGTAAAATACGAGCAGTACTTC
-	TRBV5-3	14	-	TRBJ1-5	CARSLLHPSQPQHF	TGTGCCAGAAGCTTGCTCCATCCCAGTCAGCCCCAGCATTTT
-	TRBV2	15	-	TRBJ1-2	CASSSEVLPNYGYTF	TGTGCCAGCAGCTCTGAGGTACTCCCTAACTATGGCTACACCTTC
-	TRBV4-1	17	-	TRBJ1-3	CASSHLTGSSRRNTIYF	TGCGCCAGCAGCCATTTGACAGGTTCATCGCGACGAAACACCATATATTTT
-	TRBV19	16	TRBD1	TRBJ1-4	CASSMGQPMTNEKLFF	TGTGCCAGTAGTATGGGACAGCCAATGACGAATGAAAAACTGTTTTTT
-	TRBV27	12	TRBD1	TRBJ2-1	CASRQGANEQFF	TGTGCCAGCAGGCAGGGGGCGAATGAGCAGTTCTTC
-	TRBV19	15	-	TRBJ1-2	CASSMRPGSNYGYTF	TGTGCCAGTAGTATGCGTCCCGGTTCTAACTATGGCTACACCTTC
-	TRBV7-3	16	-	TRBJ2-7	CASSLSGNLQGMEQYF	TGTGCCAGCAGCTTATCAGGGAACCTCCAGGGGATGGAGCAGTACTTC
once	TRBV5-4	18	TRBD1	TRBJ1-3	CASSPGQGALSRGNTIYF	TGTGCCAGCAGCCCGGGACAGGGGGCGCTAAGTAGAGGAAACACCATATATTTT
-	TRBV6-6	17	TRBD1	TRBJ2-2	CASSPTMGQPNTGELFF	TGTGCCAGCAGTCCTACCATGGGACAGCCCAACACCGGGGAGCTGTTTTTT